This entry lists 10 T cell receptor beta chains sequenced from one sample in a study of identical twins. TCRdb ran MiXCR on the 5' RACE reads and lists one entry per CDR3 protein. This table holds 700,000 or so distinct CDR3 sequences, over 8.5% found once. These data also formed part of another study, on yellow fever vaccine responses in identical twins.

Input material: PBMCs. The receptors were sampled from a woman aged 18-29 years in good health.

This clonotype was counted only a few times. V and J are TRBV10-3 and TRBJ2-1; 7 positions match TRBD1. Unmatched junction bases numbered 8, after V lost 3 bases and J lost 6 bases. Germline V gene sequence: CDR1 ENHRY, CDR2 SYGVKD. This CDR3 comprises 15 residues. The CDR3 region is CAISDPRDSPNEQFF. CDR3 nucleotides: TGTGCCATCAGTGACCCGAGGGACAGCCCCAATGAGCAGTTCTTC.

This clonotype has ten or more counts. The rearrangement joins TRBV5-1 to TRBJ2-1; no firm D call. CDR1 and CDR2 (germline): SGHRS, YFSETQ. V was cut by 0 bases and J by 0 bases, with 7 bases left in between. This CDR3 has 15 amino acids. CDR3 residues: CASSLEGSSYNEQFF. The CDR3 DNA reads TGCGCCAGCAGCTTGGAGGGTAGCTCCTACAATGAGCAGTTCTTC.

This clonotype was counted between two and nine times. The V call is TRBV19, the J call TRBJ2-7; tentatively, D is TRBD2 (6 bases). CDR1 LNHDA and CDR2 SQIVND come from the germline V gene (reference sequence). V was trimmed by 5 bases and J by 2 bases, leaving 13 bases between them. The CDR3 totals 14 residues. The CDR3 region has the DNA TGTGCCAGTAGTCTCATCGCGGGGACCTACGAGCAGTACTTC. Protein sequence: CASSLIAGTYEQYF.

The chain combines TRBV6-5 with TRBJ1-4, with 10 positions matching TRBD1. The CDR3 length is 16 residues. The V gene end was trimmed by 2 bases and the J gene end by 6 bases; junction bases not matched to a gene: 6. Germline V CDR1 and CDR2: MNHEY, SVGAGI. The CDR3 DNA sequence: TGTGCCAGCAGTTACAGGAGACAGGGGGCCGATGAAAAACTGTTTTTT. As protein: CASSYRRQGADEKLFF.

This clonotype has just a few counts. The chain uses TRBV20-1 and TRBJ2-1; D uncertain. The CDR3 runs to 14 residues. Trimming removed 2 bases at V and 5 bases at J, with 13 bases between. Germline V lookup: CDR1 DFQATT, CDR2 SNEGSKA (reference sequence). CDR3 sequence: CSARQRWGNNEQFF. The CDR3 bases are TGCAGTGCTAGACAGAGATGGGGAAACAATGAGCAGTTCTTC.

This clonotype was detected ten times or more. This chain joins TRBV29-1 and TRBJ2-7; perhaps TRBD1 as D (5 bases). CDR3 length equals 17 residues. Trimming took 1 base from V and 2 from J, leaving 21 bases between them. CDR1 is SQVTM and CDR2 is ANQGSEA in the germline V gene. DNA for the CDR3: TGCAGCGTTGAAGGCGCCACGGAATTACAGGCTACCTACGAGCAGTACTTC. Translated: CSVEGATELQATYEQYF.

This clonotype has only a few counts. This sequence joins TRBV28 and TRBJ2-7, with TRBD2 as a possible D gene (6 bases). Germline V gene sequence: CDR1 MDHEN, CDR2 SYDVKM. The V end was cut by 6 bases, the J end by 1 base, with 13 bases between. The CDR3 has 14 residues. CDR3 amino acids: CASRIAGSSYEQYF. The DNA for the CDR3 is TGTGCCAGCAGGATCGCCGGGAGTTCCTACGAGCAGTACTTC.

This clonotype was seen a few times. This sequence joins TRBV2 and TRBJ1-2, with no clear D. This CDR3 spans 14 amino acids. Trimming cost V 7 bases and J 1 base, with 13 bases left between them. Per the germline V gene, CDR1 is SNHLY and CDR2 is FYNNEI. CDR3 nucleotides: TGTGCCAGCACTCCGGGGATGGTTAACTATGGCTACACCTTC. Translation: CASTPGMVNYGYTF.

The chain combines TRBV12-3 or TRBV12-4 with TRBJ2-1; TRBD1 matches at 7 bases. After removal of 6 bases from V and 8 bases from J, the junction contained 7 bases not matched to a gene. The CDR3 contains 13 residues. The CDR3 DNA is TGTGCCAGCAGAATGACAGGGCGCGATGAGCAGTTCTTC. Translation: CASRMTGRDEQFF.

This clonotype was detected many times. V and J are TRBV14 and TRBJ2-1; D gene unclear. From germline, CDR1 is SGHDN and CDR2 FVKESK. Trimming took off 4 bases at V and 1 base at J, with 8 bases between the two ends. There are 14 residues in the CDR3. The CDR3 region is CASSPVGSYNEQFF. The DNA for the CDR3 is TGTGCCAGCAGCCCCGTCGGGTCCTACAATGAGCAGTTCTTC.